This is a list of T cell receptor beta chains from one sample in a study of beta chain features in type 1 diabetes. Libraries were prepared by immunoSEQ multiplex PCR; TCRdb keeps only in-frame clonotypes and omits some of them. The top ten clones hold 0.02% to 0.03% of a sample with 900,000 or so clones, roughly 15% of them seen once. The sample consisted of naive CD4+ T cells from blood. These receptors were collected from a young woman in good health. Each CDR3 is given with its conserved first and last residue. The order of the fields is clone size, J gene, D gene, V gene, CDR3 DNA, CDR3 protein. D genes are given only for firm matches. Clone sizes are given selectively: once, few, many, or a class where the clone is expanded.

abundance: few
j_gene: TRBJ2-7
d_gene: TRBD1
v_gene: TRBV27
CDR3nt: TGTGCCAGCAGGGCAGACAGGGGCGCCTACGAGCAGTACTTC
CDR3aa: CASRADRGAYEQYF

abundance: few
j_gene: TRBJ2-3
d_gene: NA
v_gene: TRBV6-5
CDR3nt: TGTGCCAGCAGTTTTCAGAACACAGATACGCAGTATTTT
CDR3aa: CASSFQNTDTQYF

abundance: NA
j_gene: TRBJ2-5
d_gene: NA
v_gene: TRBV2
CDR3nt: TGTGCCAGCAAAGCCCGTAGCCAAGAGACCCAGTACTTC
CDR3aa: CASKARSQETQYF

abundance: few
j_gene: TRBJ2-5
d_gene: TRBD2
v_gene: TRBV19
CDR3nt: TGTGCCAGTAGTATCTCCAGCGGGAGTGAGACCCAGTACTTC
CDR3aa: CASSISSGSETQYF

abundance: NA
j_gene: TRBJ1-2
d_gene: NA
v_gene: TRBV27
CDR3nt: TGTGCCAGCGGCTCCCGGGGGGCAGGCGGCTACACCTTC
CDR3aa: CASGSRGAGGYTF

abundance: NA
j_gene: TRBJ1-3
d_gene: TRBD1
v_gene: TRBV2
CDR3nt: TGTGCCAGCAGCCCCACTCCGACAGGGCTACTAAACACCATATATTTT
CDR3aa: CASSPTPTGLLNTIYF

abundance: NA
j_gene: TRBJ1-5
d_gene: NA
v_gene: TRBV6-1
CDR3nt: TGTGCCAGCAGTGAAACCTGGCCCCAGCATTTT
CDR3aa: CASSETWPQHF

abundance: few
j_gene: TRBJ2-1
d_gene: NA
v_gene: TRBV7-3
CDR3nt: TGTGCCAGCAGCTCCACCCCCGGATACAATGAGCAGTTCTTC
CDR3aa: CASSSTPGYNEQFF

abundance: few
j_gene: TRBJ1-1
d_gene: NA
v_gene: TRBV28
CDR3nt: TGTGCCAGCAGCCAATGGGGCAGGGTAACTGAAGCTTTCTTT
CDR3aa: CASSQWGRVTEAFF

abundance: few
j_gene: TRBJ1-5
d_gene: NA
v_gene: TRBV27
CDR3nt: TGTGCCAGCAGTTTACAGGGCCCCTATAGCAATCAGCCCCAGCATTTT
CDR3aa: CASSLQGPYSNQPQHF

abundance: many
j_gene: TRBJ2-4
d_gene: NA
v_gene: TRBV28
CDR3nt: TGTGCCAGCAGTTTACGGTCGGACATTCAGTACTTC
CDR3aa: CASSLRSDIQYF

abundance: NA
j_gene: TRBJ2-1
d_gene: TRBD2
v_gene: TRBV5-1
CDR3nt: TGCGCCAGCAAGATTCGGACTAGCGGGACAGTAGGGAACAATGAGCAGTTCTTC
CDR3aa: CASKIRTSGTVGNNEQFF

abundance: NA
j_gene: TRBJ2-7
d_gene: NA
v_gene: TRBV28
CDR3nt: TGTGCCAGCAGTGGTACCCCCTACGAGCAGTACTTC
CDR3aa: CASSGTPYEQYF

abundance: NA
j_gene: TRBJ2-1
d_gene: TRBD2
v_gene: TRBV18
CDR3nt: TGTGCCAGCTCACGGAAGACTAGCGGGCACTCCTACAATGAGCAGTTCTTC
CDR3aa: CASSRKTSGHSYNEQFF

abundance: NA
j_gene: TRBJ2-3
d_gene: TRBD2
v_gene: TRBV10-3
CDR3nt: TGTGCCATCAGACGGGGACTAGCGGGAGAGGGGACCGCGTATACGCAGTATTTT
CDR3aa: CAIRRGLAGEGTAYTQYF

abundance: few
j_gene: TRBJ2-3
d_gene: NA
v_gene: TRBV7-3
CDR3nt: TGTGCCAGCAGTGCGGGTCCTAGCACAGATACGCAGTATTTT
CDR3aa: CASSAGPSTDTQYF

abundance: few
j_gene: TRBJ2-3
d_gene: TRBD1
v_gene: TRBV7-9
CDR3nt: TGTGCCAGCAGTGCCCGGGACAGTCACACAGATACGCAGTATTTT
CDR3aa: CASSARDSHTDTQYF

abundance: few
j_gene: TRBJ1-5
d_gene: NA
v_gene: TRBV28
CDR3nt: TGTGCCAGCAGTTCCCTTCGGGCAGGCCTTCTGAATCAGCCCCAGCATTTT
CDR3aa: CASSSLRAGLLNQPQHF

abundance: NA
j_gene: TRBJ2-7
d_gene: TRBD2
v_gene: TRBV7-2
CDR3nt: TGTGCCAGCAGCGCCGGGACTAGAGGGTACGAGCAGTACTTC
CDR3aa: CASSAGTRGYEQYF

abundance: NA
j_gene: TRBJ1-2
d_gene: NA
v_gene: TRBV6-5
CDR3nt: TGTGCCAGCAGTTACTCGAGGACTGCCCGGGCAGGCTACACCTTC
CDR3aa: CASSYSRTARAGYTF

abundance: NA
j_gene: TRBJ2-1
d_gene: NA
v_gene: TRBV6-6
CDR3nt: TGTGCCAGCAGACTCAATACCGGCGGCTACAATGAGCAGTTCTTC
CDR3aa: CASRLNTGGYNEQFF

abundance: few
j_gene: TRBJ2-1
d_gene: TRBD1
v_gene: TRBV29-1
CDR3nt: TGCAGCGTTGGGGGACAGGGAAGGCGGCAGTTCTTC
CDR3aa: CSVGGQGRRQFF

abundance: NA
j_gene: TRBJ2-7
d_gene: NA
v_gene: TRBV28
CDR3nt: TGTGCCAGCAGTATCATAGCGGAGGCCTACGAGCAGTACTTC
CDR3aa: CASSIIAEAYEQYF

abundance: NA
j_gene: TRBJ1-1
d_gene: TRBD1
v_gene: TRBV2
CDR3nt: TGTGCCAGCAGGAGACAGGGGGTCACTGAAGCTTTCTTT
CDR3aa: CASRRQGVTEAFF

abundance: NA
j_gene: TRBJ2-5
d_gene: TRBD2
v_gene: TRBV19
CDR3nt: TGTGCCAGTAGTCTCCTCGGCGGGAGCGGGAGAGAGACCCAGTACTTC
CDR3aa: CASSLLGGSGRETQYF

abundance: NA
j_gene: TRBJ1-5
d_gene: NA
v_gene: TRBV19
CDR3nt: TGTGCCAGTAAACCCGAGTCCGCCATGAGCAATCAGCCCCAGCATTTT
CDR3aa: CASKPESAMSNQPQHF

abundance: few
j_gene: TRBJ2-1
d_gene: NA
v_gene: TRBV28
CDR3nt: TGTGCCAGCAGTTCTCTCCCATACAATGAGCAGTTCTTC
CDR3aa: CASSSLPYNEQFF

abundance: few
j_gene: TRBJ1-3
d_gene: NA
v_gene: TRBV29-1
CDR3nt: TGCAGCGTCGCCCTCACTGGAAACACCATATATTTT
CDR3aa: CSVALTGNTIYF

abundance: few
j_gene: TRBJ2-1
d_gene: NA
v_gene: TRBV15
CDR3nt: TGTGCCACCAGCAGAGATAATGAGCAGTTCTTC
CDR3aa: CATSRDNEQFF

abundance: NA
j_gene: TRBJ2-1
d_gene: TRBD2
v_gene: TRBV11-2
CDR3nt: TGTGCCAGCAGCTCTAGCGGGAGAGCCGACAATGAGCAGTTCTTC
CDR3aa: CASSSSGRADNEQFF

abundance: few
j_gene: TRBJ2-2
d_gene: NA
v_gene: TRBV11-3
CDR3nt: TGTGCCAGCAGTCGGGGTATTCGTGCCGGGGAGCTGTTTTTT
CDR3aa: CASSRGIRAGELFF